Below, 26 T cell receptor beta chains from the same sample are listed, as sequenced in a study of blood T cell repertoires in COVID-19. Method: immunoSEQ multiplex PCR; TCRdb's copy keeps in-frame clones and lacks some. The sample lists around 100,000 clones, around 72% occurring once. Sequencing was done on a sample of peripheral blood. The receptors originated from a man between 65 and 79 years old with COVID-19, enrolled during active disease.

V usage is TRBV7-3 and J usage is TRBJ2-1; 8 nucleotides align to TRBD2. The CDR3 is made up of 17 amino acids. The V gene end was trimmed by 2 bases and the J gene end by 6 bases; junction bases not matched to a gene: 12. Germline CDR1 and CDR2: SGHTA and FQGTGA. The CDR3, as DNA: TGTGCCAGCAGCTTATTGGGGGGCCCAGCGGGAGCCAATGAGCAGTTCTTC. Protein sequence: CASSLLGGPAGANEQFF.

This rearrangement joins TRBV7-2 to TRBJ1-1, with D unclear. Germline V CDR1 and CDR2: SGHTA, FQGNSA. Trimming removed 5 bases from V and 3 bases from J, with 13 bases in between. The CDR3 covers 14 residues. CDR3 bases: TGTGCCAGCAGCCTAGGACTGCGGGACACTGAAGCTTTCTTT. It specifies CASSLGLRDTEAFF.

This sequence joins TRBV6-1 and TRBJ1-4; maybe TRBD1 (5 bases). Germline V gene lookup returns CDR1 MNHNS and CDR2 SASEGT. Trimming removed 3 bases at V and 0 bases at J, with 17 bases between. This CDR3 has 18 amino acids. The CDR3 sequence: CASSDIKYRSSTNEKLFF. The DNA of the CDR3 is TGTGCCAGCAGTGATATTAAGTACAGGTCCTCAACTAATGAAAAACTGTTTTTT.

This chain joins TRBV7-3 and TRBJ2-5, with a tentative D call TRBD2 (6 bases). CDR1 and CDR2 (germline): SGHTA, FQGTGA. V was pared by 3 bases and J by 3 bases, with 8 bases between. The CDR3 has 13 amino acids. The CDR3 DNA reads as TGTGCCAGCAGCTTGCAGCGGGAAGAGACCCAGTACTTC. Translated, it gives CASSLQREETQYF.

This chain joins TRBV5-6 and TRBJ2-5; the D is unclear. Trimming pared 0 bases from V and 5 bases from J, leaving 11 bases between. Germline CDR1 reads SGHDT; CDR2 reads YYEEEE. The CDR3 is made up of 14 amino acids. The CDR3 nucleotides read TGTGCCAGCAGCTTGGTAGGAGTTAGGGAGACCCAGTACTTC. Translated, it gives CASSLVGVRETQYF.

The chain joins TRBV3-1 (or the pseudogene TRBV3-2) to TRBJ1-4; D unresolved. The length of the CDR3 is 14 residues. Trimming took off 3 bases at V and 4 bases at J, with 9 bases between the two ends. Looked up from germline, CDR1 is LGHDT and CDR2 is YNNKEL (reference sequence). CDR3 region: CASSQVPVNEKLFF. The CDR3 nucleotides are TGTGCCAGCAGCCAGGTCCCAGTTAATGAAAAACTGTTTTTT.

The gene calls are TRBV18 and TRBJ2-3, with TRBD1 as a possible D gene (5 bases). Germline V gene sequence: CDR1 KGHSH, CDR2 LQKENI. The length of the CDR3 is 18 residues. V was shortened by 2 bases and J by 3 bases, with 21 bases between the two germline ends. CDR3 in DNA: TGTGCCAGCTCACCAATTCCCGGACAAGGCCTAGGGACAGATACGCAGTATTTT. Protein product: CASSPIPGQGLGTDTQYF.

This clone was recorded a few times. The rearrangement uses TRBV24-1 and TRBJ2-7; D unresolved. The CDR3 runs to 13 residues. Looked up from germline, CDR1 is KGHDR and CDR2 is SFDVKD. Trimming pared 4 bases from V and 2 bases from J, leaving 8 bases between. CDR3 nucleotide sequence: TGTGCCACCAGTGACCCACAGACCTACGAGCAGTACTTC. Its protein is CATSDPQTYEQYF.

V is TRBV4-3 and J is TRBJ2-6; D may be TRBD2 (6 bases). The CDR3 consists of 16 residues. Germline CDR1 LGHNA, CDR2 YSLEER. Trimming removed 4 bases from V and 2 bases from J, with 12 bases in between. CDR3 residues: CASSRDLSTGANVLTF. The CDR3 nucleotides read TGCGCCAGCAGCCGGGACTTATCGACTGGGGCCAACGTCCTGACTTTC.

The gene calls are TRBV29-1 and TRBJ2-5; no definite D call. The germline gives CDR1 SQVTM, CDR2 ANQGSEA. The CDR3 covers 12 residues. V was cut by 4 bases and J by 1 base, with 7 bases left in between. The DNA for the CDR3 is TGCAGCGTTGGCCGAGCCCAAGAGACCCAGTACTTC. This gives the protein CSVGRAQETQYF. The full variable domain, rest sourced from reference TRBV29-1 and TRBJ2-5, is SAVISQKPSRDICQRGTSLTIQCQVDSQVTMMFWYRQQPGQSLTLIATANQGSEATYESGFVIDKFPISRPNLTFSTLTVSNMSPEDSSIYLCSVGRAQETQYFGPGTRLLVL.

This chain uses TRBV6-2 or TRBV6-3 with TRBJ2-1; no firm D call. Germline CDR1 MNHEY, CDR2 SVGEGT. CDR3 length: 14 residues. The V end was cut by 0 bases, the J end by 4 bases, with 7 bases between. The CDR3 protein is CASSYSRLYNEQFF. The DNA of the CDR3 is TGTGCCAGCAGTTACTCGAGACTTTACAATGAGCAGTTCTTC.

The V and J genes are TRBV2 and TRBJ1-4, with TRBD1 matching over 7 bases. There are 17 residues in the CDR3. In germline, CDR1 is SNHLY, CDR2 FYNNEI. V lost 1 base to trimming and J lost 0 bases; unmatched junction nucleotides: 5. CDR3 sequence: CASSEGTGIATNEKLFF. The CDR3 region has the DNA TGTGCCAGCAGTGAAGGGACAGGAATTGCAACTAATGAAAAACTGTTTTTT.

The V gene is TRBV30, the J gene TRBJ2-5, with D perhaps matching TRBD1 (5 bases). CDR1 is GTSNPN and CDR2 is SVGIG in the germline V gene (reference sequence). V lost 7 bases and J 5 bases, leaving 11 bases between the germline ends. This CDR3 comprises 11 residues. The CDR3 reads CAFDRVETQYF. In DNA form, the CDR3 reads TGTGCCTTCGACAGAGTGGAGACCCAGTACTTC. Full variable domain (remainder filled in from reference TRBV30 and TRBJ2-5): SQTIHQWPATLVQPVGSPLSLECTVEGTSNPNLYWYRQAAGRGLQLLFYSVGIGQISSEVPQNLSASRPQDRQFILSSKKLLLSDSGFYLCAFDRVETQYFGPGTRLLVL.

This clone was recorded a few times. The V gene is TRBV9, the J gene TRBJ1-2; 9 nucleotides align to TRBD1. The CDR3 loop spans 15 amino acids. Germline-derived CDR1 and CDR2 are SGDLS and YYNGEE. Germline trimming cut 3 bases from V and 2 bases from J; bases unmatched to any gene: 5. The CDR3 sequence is CASSATGGNNYGYTF. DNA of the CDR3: TGTGCCAGCAGCGCAACAGGGGGCAACAACTATGGCTACACCTTC. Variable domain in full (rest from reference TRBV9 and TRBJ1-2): DSGVTQTPKHLITATGQRVTLRCSPRSGDLSVYWYQQSLDQGLQFLIQYYNGEERAKGNILERFSAQQFPDLHSELNLSSLELGDSALYFCASSATGGNNYGYTFGSGTRLTVV.

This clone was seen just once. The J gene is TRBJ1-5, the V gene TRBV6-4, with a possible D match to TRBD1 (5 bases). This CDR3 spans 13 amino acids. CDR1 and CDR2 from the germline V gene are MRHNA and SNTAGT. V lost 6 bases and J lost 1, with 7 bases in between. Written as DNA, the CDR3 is TGTGCCAGCAGGCGACAGAGCAATCAGCCCCAGCATTTT. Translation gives CASRRQSNQPQHF.

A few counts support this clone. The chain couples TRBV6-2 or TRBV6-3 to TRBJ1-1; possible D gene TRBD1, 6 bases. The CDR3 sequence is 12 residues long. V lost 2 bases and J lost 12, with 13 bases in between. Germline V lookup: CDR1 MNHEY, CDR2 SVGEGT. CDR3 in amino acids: CASSYALRGTFF. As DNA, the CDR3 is TGTGCCAGCAGTTACGCCCTGAGGGGGACTTTCTTT.

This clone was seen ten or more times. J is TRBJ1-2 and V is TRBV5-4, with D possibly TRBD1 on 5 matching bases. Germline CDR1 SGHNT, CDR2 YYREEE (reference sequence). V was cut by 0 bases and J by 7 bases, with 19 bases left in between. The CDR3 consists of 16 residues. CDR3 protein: CASSLVWSARGFGYTF. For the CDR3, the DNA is TGTGCCAGCAGCTTGGTCTGGAGCGCTAGGGGTTTTGGCTACACCTTC.

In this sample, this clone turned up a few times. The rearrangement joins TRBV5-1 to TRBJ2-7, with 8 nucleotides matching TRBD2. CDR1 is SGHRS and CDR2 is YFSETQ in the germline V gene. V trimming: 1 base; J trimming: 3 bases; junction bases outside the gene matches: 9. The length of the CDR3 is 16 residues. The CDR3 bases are TGCGCCAGCAGCTTGATGTCGGGAGGGGGGTACTACGAGCAGTACTTC. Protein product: CASSLMSGGGYYEQYF.

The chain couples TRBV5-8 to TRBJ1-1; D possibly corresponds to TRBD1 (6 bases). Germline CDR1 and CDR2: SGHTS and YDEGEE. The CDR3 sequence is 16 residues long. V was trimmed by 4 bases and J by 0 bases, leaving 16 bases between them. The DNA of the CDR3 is TGTGCCAGCAGCCATTTTCCAGACAGGCTGAACACTGAAGCTTTCTTT. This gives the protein CASSHFPDRLNTEAFF. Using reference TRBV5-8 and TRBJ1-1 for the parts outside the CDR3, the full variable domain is EAGVTQSPTHLIKTRGQQATLRCSPISGHTSVYWYQQALGLGLQFLLWYDEGEERNRGNFPPRFSGRQFPNYSSELNVNALELEDSALYLCASSHFPDRLNTEAFFGQGTRLTVV.

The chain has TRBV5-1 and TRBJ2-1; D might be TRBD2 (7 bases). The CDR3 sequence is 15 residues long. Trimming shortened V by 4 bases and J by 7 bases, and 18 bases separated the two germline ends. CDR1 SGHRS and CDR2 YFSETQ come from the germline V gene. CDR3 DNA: TGCGCCAGCAGCCCCCTGGGGGGGCGTTTGAATGAGCAGTTCTTC. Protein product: CASSPLGGRLNEQFF.

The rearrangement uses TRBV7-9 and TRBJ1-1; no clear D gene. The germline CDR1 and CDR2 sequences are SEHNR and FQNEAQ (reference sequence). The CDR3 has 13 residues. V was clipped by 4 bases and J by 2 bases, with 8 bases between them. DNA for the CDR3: TGTGCCAGCAGCTACATTCAAAACACTGAAGCTTTCTTT. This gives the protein CASSYIQNTEAFF.

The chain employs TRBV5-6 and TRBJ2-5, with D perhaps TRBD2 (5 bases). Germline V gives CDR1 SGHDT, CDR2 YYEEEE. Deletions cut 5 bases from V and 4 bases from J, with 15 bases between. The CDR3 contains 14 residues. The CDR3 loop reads CASRRESVVETQYF. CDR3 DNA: TGTGCCAGCAGGAGGGAGTCAGTGGTAGAGACCCAGTACTTC.

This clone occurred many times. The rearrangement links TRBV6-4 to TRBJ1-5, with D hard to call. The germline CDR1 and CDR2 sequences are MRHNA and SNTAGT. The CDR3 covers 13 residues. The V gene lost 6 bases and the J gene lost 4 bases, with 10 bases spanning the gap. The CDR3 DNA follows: TGTGCCAGCAGCGCCGATAGAAATCAGCCCCAGCATTTT. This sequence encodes CASSADRNQPQHF.

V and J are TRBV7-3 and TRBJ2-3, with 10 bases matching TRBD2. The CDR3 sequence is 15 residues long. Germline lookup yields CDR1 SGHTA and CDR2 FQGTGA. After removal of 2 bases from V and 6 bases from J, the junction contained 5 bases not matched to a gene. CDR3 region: CASSLGLSGGDTQYF. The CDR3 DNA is TGTGCCAGCAGCTTAGGACTTAGCGGGGGGGATACGCAGTATTTT.

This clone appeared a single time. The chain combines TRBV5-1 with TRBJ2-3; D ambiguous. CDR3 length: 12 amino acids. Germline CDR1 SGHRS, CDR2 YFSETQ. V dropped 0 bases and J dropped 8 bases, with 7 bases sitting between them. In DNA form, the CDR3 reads TGCGCCAGCAGCTTGGACGGCGGTACGCAGTATTTT. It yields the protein CASSLDGGTQYF.

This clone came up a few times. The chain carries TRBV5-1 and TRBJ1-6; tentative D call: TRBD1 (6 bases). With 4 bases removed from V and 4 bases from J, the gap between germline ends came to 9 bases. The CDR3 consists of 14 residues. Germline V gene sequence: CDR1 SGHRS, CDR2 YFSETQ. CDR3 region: CASSLGQYNSPLHF. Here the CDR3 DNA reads TGCGCCAGCAGCCTTGGACAGTATAATTCACCCCTCCACTTT.